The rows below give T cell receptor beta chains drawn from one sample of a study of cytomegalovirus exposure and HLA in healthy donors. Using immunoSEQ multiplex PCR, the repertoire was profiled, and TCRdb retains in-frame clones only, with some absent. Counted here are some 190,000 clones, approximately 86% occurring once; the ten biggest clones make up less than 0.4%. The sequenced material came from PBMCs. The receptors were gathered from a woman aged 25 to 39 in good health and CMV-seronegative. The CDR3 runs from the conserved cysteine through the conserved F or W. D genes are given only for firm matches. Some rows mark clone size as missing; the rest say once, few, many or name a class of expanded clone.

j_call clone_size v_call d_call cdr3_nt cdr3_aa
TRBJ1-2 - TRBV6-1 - TGTGCCAGCACCGGACTGGACTATGGCTACACCTTC CASTGLDYGYTF
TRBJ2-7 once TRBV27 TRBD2 TGTGCCAGCAGTCTCGGGAGGGCCCGGTCCTACGAGCAGTACTTC CASSLGRARSYEQYF
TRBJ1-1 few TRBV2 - TGTGCCAGCAGTGAAGTAACAGGACCAACAGGCGCTGAAGCTTTCTTT CASSEVTGPTGAEAFF
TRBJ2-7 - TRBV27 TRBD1 TGTGCCAGCAGTTTATCGGACAGGGGATACGAGCAGTACTTC CASSLSDRGYEQYF
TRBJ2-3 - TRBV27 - TGTGCCAGCAGTCCCCGGGTAGCGAGGTTAGATACGCAGTATTTT CASSPRVARLDTQYF
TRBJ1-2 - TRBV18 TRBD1 TGTGCCAGCACGTACTCGGGACAGGACAAAATATATGGCTACACCTTC CASTYSGQDKIYGYTF
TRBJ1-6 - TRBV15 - TGTGCCACCAGCAGAGACACCGGCTATAATTCACCCCTCCACTTT CATSRDTGYNSPLHF
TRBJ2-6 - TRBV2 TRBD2 TGTGCCAGCACTAGCGGGGGGGCTGGGGCCAACGTCCTGACTTTC CASTSGGAGANVLTF
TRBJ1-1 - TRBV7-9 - TGTGCCAGCAGCCGTCAGGGGAACACTGAAGCTTTCTTT CASSRQGNTEAFF
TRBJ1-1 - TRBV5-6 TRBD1 TGTGCCAGCAGCTTGTATGGGGACAGGGCCCCTAGGGCTTTCTTT CASSLYGDRAPRAFF
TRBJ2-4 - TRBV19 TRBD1 TGTGCCAGTAGTAACCCCGGACGACAGGGGGACAAAAACATTCAGTACTTC CASSNPGRQGDKNIQYF
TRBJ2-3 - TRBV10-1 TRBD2 TGCGCCAGCAGTGTAGATCTCGGGAGGTATACGCAGTATTTT CASSVDLGRYTQYF
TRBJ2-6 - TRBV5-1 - TGCGCCAGCAGCTTGGGAGGCGTTAGCTCTGGGGCCAACGTCCTGACTTTC CASSLGGVSSGANVLTF
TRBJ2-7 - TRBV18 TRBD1 TGTGCCAGCTCGCCACTCGACAGGGTCCACGAGCAGTACTTC CASSPLDRVHEQYF
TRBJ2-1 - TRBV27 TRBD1 TGTGCCAGCATCCCCCCCACCGGGACAGGGAGCTACAATGAGCAGTTCTTC CASIPPTGTGSYNEQFF
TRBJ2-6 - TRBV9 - TGTGCCAGCAGCGTCACAGGCGACTCTGGGGCCAACGTCCTGACTTTC CASSVTGDSGANVLTF
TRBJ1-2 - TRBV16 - TGTGCCAGCAGCCTCGACAGAAACTATGGCTACACCTTC CASSLDRNYGYTF
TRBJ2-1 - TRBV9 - TGTGCCAGCAGCGTAGGGGGCACCTACAATGAGCAGTTCTTC CASSVGGTYNEQFF
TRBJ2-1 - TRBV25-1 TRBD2 TGTGCCAGCATCCCCCAAGCGGGAGTAGGAAATGAGCAGTTCTTC CASIPQAGVGNEQFF
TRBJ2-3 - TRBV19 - TGTGCCAGTAGTATGGAGGGACTCCAGGGCACAGATACGCAGTATTTT CASSMEGLQGTDTQYF
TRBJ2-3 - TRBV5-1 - TGCGCCAGCAGCTTTTCAGGAAGTCCTAGCACAGATACGCAGTATTTT CASSFSGSPSTDTQYF
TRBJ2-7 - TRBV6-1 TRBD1 TGTGCCAGCAGAAGGACAGGGGCCTACGAGCAGTACTTC CASRRTGAYEQYF
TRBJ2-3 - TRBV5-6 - TGTGCCAGCAGCTTGGTGAGTAGCGGTGCCACAGATACGCAGTATTTT CASSLVSSGATDTQYF
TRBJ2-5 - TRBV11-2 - TGTGCCAGCAGCTTAGCCCCCCCCGGGGAGACCCAGTACTTC CASSLAPPGETQYF
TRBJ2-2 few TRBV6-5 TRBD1 TGTGCCAGCTCCCGGGACAGAAACTTCGGGGAGCTGTTTTTT CASSRDRNFGELFF
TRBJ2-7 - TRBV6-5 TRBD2 TGTGCCAGCAGTAGACTAGCGGGAGCAGAGCAGTACTTC CASSRLAGAEQYF
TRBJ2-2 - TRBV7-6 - TGTGCCAGCAGCCTCGACTGGAACACCGGGGAGCTGTTTTTT CASSLDWNTGELFF
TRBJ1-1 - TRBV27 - TGTGCCAGCAGTTTATCTCCAGGGAACACTGAAGCTTTCTTT CASSLSPGNTEAFF
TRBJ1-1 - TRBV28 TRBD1 TGTGCCAGCAGTTTAGCGACAGGGATGAACACTGAAGCTTTCTTT CASSLATGMNTEAFF
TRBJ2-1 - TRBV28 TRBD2 TGTGCCAGCAGCTCACTCGCGGGAGTTCTCAATGAGCAGTTCTTC CASSSLAGVLNEQFF
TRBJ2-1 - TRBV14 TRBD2 TGTGCCAGCAGCCCCCTAGCGGGAGTACTCTACAATGAGCAGTTCTTC CASSPLAGVLYNEQFF
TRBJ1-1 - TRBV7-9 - TGTGCCAGCAGCTTTGGGGATAGACAGGAAAACACTGAAGCTTTCTTT CASSFGDRQENTEAFF
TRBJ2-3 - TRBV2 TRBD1 TGTGCCAGCAGTGCCCGAGTGTGGGACAGTTATACAGATACGCAGTATTTT CASSARVWDSYTDTQYF
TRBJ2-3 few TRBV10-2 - TGCGCCAGCAGTGAGGGGGCTAGCACAGATACGCAGTATTTT CASSEGASTDTQYF
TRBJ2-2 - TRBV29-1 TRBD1 TGCAGCGTTGGGCGTACAGGGGGGTTAAGCACCGGGGAGCTGTTTTTT CSVGRTGGLSTGELFF
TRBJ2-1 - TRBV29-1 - TGCAGCGTTGACCGTGGTAGCCCGGAGCAGTTCTTC CSVDRGSPEQFF
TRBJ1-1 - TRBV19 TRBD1 TGTGCCAGTATGCGACAGGGTATTGGCACTGAAGCTTTCTTT CASMRQGIGTEAFF
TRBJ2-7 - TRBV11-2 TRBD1 TGTGCCAGCAGCTTAGGACAGGGTAGGTCCTACGAGCAGTACTTC CASSLGQGRSYEQYF
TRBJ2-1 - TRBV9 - TGTGCCAGCAGCGTAGATAGGCGGGGAGTCTACAATGAGCAGTTCTTC CASSVDRRGVYNEQFF
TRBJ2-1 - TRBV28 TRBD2 TGTGCCAGCAGATCTCCGGGACTAGCGGTTAAGCAGTTCTTC CASRSPGLAVKQFF